The clone carrying this T cell receptor (beta chain) occurred a few times. The antigen is unknown. The record originates from a study of T cells after yellow fever vaccination. Looking at the study overall: Some fractions had low cell numbers, and these were prepared with SMART-Seq v4 Ultra Low Input.

Broader study findings: Post-booster repertoires again held most primary-vaccination clones (about 96% CD4, roughly 88% CD8).

CDR3 length: 12 amino acids. V lost 4 bases and J lost 6, with 7 bases in between. The germline gives CDR1 SGHRS, CDR2 YFSETQ. MiXCR, applied by TCRdb to the 5' RACE reads, yields one record per CDR3 protein. There are over 300,000 distinct CDR3 sequences in the sample; 4.1% occur only once, and about 22% lies in the top ten. This clonotype was obtained from a man in his late teens or twenties who received the YFV17D yellow fever vaccine. The V and J genes are TRBV5-1 and TRBJ2-2; unclear D gene. The material was PBMCs, obtained 5 days after the yellow fever booster vaccination. In nucleotides, the CDR3 is TGCGCCAGCAGCAACCTCCCCGGGGAGCTGTTTTTT. It codes for CASSNLPGELFF.